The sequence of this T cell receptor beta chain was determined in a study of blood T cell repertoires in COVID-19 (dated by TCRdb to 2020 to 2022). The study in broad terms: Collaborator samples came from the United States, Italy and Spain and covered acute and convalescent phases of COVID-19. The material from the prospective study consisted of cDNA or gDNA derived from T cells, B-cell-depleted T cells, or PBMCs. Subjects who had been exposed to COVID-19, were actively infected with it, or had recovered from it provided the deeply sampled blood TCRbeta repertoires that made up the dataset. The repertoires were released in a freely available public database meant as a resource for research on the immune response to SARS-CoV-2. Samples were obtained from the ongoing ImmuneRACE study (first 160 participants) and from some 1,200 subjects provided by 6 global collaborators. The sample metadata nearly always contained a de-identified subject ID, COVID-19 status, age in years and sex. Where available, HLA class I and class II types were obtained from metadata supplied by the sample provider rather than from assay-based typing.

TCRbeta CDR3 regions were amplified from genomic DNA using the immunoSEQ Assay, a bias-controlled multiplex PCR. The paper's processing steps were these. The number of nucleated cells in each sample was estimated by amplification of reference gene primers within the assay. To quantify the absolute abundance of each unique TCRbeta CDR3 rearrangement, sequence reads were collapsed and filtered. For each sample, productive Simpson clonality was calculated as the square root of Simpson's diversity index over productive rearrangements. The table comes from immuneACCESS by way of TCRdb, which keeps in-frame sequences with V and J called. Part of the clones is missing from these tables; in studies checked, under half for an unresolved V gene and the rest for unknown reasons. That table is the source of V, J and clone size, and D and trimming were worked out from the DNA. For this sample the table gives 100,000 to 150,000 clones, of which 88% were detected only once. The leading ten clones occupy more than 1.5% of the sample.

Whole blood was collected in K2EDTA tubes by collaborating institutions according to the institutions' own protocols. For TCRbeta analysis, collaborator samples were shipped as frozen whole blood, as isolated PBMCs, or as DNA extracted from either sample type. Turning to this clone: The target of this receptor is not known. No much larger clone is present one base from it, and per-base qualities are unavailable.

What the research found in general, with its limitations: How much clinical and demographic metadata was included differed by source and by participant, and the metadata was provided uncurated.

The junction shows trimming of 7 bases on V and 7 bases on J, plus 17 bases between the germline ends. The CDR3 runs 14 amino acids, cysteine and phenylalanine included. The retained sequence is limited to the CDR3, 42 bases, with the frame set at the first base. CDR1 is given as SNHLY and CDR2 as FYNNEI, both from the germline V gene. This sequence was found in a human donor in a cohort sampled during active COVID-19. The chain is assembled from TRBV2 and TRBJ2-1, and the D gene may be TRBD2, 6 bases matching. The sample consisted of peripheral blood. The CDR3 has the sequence CASTMLASANEQFF. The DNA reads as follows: TGTGCCAGCACCATGCTAGCGTCTGCAAATGAGCAGTTCTTC.